These 14 T cell receptor beta chains originate from one sample sequenced in a study of shared clonotypes between healthy human individuals. TCRdb keeps only in-frame clones here, not all; method: immunoSEQ multiplex PCR. This sample has a few million clones, with roughly 95% found just once. Sequenced material: naive CD4+ T cells sorted from blood. The subset denotes: CD45RA+ positively selected. All receptors derive from a man between 18 and 29 years old in good health.

The rearrangement joins TRBV25-1 to TRBJ2-1, with 7 bases fitting TRBD2. The CDR3 is made up of 17 amino acids. V was clipped by 7 bases and J by 0 bases; unmatched bases: 12. The germline gives CDR1 MGHDK, CDR2 SYGVNS. CDR3 nucleotides: TGTGCCAGCATAGGAAGGAGGGAGGGGAGCTCCTACAATGAGCAGTTCTTC. Translation gives CASIGRREGSSYNEQFF.

The gene calls are TRBV20-1 and TRBJ2-1; unclear D gene. Germline-derived CDR1 and CDR2 are DFQATT and SNEGSKA (reference sequence). V was pared by 4 bases and J by 9 bases, with 4 bases between. The CDR3 runs to 9 residues. DNA for the CDR3: TGCAGTGCTATAGCTGAGCAGTTCTTC. Translated, it gives CSAIAEQFF.

This chain's CDR3 is CAISTGKSYEQYF. The CDR3 nucleotides are TGTGCCATCAGTACAGGGAAATCCTACGAGCAGTACTTC. The chain carries TRBV10-3 and TRBJ2-7, with TRBD1 as a possible D gene (6 bases). Per the germline V gene, CDR1 is ENHRY and CDR2 is SYGVKD. The CDR3 is made up of 13 amino acids. V dropped 5 bases and J dropped 1 base, with 9 bases sitting between them.

This clone was seen only a few times. This CDR3 is also generated by other DNA sequences in the sample. The chain links TRBV6-5 to TRBJ2-7, with a possible D match to TRBD1 (7 bases). Trimming pared 0 bases from V and 1 base from J, leaving 13 bases between. CDR1 is MNHEY, CDR2 SVGAGI, per germline. The CDR3 runs 16 residues. The CDR3 region is CASSYSGAGGSYEQYF. CDR3 DNA sequence: TGTGCCAGCAGTTACTCGGGGGCAGGGGGGTCCTACGAGCAGTACTTC.

This chain joins TRBV30 and TRBJ1-4; D may be TRBD1 (5 bases). Germline values: CDR1 GTSNPN, CDR2 SVGIG (reference sequence). V lost 8 bases, J lost 6 bases, and 13 bases lay in between. This CDR3 contains 12 residues. CDR3 region: CALSRGDEKLFF. The CDR3 bases are TGTGCCCTTAGTCGGGGGGATGAAAAACTGTTTTTT.

The gene calls are TRBV2 and TRBJ1-5; tentative D call: TRBD1 (6 bases). The CDR3 is made up of 15 amino acids. Germline V gene data show CDR1 as SNHLY and CDR2 as FYNNEI. Trimming removed 6 bases at V and 3 bases at J, with 15 bases between. CDR3 nucleotide sequence: TGTGCCAGCAGACCCCAGGGGCAGATCAATCAGCCCCAGCATTTT. It codes for CASRPQGQINQPQHF.

The rearrangement uses TRBV10-3 and TRBJ2-1; TRBD2 matches at 9 bases. Trimming took 4 bases from V and 5 from J; bases not matched to a gene: 6. This CDR3 region has 15 residues. CDR1 is ENHRY and CDR2 is SYGVKD in the germline V gene. The CDR3 is CAISASAGGNNEQFF. The CDR3 DNA is TGTGCCATCAGTGCATCGGCGGGAGGGAACAATGAGCAGTTCTTC.

The V gene is TRBV6-6, the J gene TRBJ2-2; no firm D call. Per the germline V gene, CDR1 is MNHNY and CDR2 is SVGAGI (reference sequence). V lost 7 bases and J 6 bases, leaving 12 bases between the germline ends. The CDR3 runs 13 residues. DNA for the CDR3: TGTGCCAGCAAGGTCGCCCTTGCCGGGGAGCTGTTTTTT. Protein: CASKVALAGELFF.

The genes are TRBV12-5 and TRBJ1-1, with D unclear. The CDR3 contains 13 residues. Germline V CDR1 and CDR2: LGHNT, FRNRAP. V lost 7 bases to trimming and J lost 3 bases, with 12 bases between them. The CDR3 DNA follows: TGTGCTAGTGCCCCCCCCTGGGACACTGAAGCTTTCTTT. Protein sequence: CASAPPWDTEAFF.

V usage is TRBV2 and J usage is TRBJ1-3; D is perhaps TRBD1 (5 bases). The CDR3 extends over 16 amino acids. Trimming pared 4 bases from V and 0 bases from J, leaving 13 bases between. Germline V gene data show CDR1 as SNHLY and CDR2 as FYNNEI. Here the CDR3 reads CASSGQDNLSGNTIYF. The CDR3 coding sequence is TGTGCCAGCAGTGGCCAGGACAATCTCTCTGGAAACACCATATATTTT.

The J gene is TRBJ2-7, the V gene TRBV2, with D uncertain. This CDR3 contains 13 residues. Per germline, CDR1 SNHLY and CDR2 FYNNEI. The V end was cut by 4 bases, the J end by 4 bases, with 11 bases between. In nucleotides, the CDR3 is TGTGCCAGCAGTGTAGCCCAGTATTACGAGCAGTACTTC. Translating it yields CASSVAQYYEQYF. Supplemented by reference TRBV2 and TRBJ2-7, the full variable domain reads EPEVTQTPSHQVTQMGQEVILRCVPISNHLYFYWYRQILGQKVEFLVSFYNNEISEKSEIFDDQFSVERPDGSNFTLKIRSTKLEDSAMYFCASSVAQYYEQYFGPGTRLTVT.

This clone was counted a single time. The chain uses TRBV25-1 and TRBJ2-5; D is unresolved. With 2 bases removed from V and 4 bases from J, the gap between germline ends came to 8 bases. The length of the CDR3 is 13 residues. Germline-derived CDR1 and CDR2 are MGHDK and SYGVNS. CDR3 in amino acids: CASSELGAETQYF. CDR3 DNA sequence: TGTGCCAGCAGTGAACTAGGCGCAGAGACCCAGTACTTC.

This chain joins TRBV7-3 and TRBJ1-5; maybe TRBD1 (5 bases). Germline CDR1 SGHTA, CDR2 FQGTGA. This CDR3 has 12 residues. Trimming took 1 base from V and 12 from J, leaving 10 bases between them. The CDR3, as DNA: TGTGCCAGCAGCTTAAAGCAGGGACTCCAGCATTTT. Protein product: CASSLKQGLQHF.

This chain joins TRBV28 and TRBJ1-4, with unresolved D. The germline CDR1 and CDR2 sequences are MDHEN and SYDVKM. The CDR3 sequence is 14 residues long. V lost 3 bases and J 0 bases, leaving 5 bases between the germline ends. The DNA for the CDR3 is TGTGCCAGCAGTTTCATCGCAACTAATGAAAAACTGTTTTTT. Translation: CASSFIATNEKLFF.